The 5 T cell receptor beta chains listed next were all sequenced from one sample in a study of human versus mouse CDR3 diversity and MHC coevolution. Measured with immunoSEQ multiplex PCR; TCRdb has only the in-frame clones, and not every one. Here the sample spans about 83,000 clones, 85% to 95% being singletons. Sequencing input: naive CD4+ T cells from blood. Subset in this sample: CD45RO-negative CD62L-positive naive CD4 T cells. Every receptor here comes from a person between 25 and 70 years old in good health.

The J gene is TRBJ1-4, the V gene TRBV18; 7 bases are shared with TRBD1. CDR3 size: 15 residues. CDR1 and CDR2 from the germline V gene are KGHSH and LQKENI. After removal of 0 bases from V and 7 bases from J, the junction contained 5 bases not matched to a gene. CDR3 DNA: TGTGCCAGCTCACCACCGGGACAGACGACTGAAAAACTGTTTTTT. Its translation: CASSPPGQTTEKLFF.

The V and J genes are TRBV28 and TRBJ2-5; 8 nucleotides match TRBD1. Germline assignment: CDR1 MDHEN and CDR2 SYDVKM. The CDR3 consists of 15 residues. V gave up 4 bases and J gave up 1 base; unmatched junction bases: 5. The CDR3 reads CASSWGQGAQETQYF. DNA for the CDR3: TGTGCCAGCAGTTGGGGTCAGGGGGCCCAAGAGACCCAGTACTTC.

J is TRBJ2-7 and V is TRBV5-4; 7 bases align to TRBD1. The CDR3 totals 15 residues. From germline, CDR1 is SGHNT and CDR2 YYREEE (reference sequence). After removal of 2 bases from V and 4 bases from J, the junction contained 9 bases not matched to a gene. The CDR3 DNA follows: TGTGCCAGCAGCTTTACAGGGGAAGGATCGTACGAGCAGTACTTC. This gives the protein CASSFTGEGSYEQYF.

CDR3 loop: CASSPARDRYSYEQYF. CDR3 nucleotides: TGTGCCAGCAGCCCCGCCCGGGACAGATACTCCTACGAGCAGTACTTC. This chain links TRBV5-6 with TRBJ2-7; 7 bases are a match to TRBD1. The germline CDR1 and CDR2 sequences are SGHDT and YYEEEE. The length of the CDR3 is 16 residues. Trimming took 4 bases from V and 0 from J; bases not matched to a gene: 10. Based on the CDR3 plus reference TRBV5-6 and TRBJ2-7, the full variable domain is DAGVTQSPTHLIKTRGQQVTLRCSPKSGHDTVSWYQQALGQGPQFIFQYYEEEERQRGNFPDRFSGHQFPNYSSELNVNALLLGDSALYLCASSPARDRYSYEQYFGPGTRLTVT.

This clone was seen once. The chain uses TRBV2 and TRBJ1-1; D not certain. With 8 bases removed from V and 2 bases from J, the gap between germline ends came to 12 bases. Germline CDR1 reads SNHLY; CDR2 reads FYNNEI. The CDR3 is 13 amino acids. The CDR3 nucleotides read TGTGCCAGCCGCAAGGCGGGCAACACTGAAGCTTTCTTT. Amino acids: CASRKAGNTEAFF.